The rows below give T cell receptor beta chains drawn from one sample of a study of blood T cell repertoires in COVID-19. Repertoires were generated with immunoSEQ multiplex PCR, while TCRdb's copy carries only in-frame clones and drops some. This sample has over 60,000 clones; approximately 90% occur once, and the top ten carry roughly 6.3%. Sequenced material: peripheral blood. These receptors all come from a woman aged 80 or over with active COVID-19. Each CDR3 is given with its conserved first and last residue. Fields, in order: V gene, clone size, D gene, J gene, CDR3 DNA, CDR3 protein. A D gene is named only where the DNA matches it firmly. Only part of the rows carry a size: once, few, many, or a class if the clone is expanded.

>TRBV3-1/TRBV3-2|.|.|TRBJ2-3
TGTGCCAGCAGCCAAGACAGAGGTGGGATAGCGGCTAGCACAGATACGCAGTATTTT
CASSQDRGGIAASTDTQYF
>TRBV20-1|.|.|TRBJ1-1
TGCGCCCGAGTCAGCGTCACTGAAGCTTTCTTT
CARVSVTEAFF
>TRBV20-1|.|.|TRBJ1-4
TGCAGTGCTAGTGGGCCTACCGAGGAAAGGGAAAAACTGTTTTTT
CSASGPTEEREKLFF
>TRBV7-2|.|.|TRBJ1-2
TGTGCCAGCAGCTTAGGGCAGGGGTATGGCTACACCTTC
CASSLGQGYGYTF
>TRBV21-1|.|.|TRBJ2-1
TGTGCCAGCAGCCCTCGGGACAGGGGCCGGTTAACTAGCGGGATTAGGGTTTCCAATGAGCAGTTCTTC
CASSPRDRGRLTSGIRVSNEQFF
>TRBV28|.|TRBD2|TRBJ2-5
TGTGCCAGCAGCACCAGCGGGAGGGTAGAGACCCAGTACTTC
CASSTSGRVETQYF
>TRBV28|.|TRBD2|TRBJ2-1
TGTGCCAGCCTGACTAGCGGGAGGGCCGGGTCTTACAATGAGCAGTTCTTC
CASLTSGRAGSYNEQFF
>TRBV27|.|TRBD2|TRBJ2-7
TGTGCCAGCAGTTTAGGGGGACTAGCGGGAGTAAGCTGCTACGAGCAGTACTTC
CASSLGGLAGVSCYEQYF
>TRBV27|.|TRBD2|TRBJ2-7
TGTGCCAGCAGCCTCCAATCTAGCGGGGGCTACGAGCAGTACTTC
CASSLQSSGGYEQYF
>TRBV18|.|.|TRBJ2-1
TGTGCCAGCTCACACGACACGTACAATGAGCAGTTCTTC
CASSHDTYNEQFF
>TRBV28|.|TRBD1|TRBJ1-5
TGTGCCAGCAGGGCGGGACAGGGGGCGGGCAATCAGCCCCAGCATTTT
CASRAGQGAGNQPQHF
>TRBV11-3|.|TRBD2|TRBJ2-1
TGTGCCAGCAGCCCGGGGGGGGCGAGTGAGCAGTTCTTC
CASSPGGASEQFF
>TRBV7-3|.|TRBD1|TRBJ1-3
TGTGCCAGCAGTAAAAGGACAGGACCCACCATATATTTT
CASSKRTGPTIYF
>TRBV7-2|.|TRBD2|TRBJ2-1
TGTGCCAGCAGCTTCACCATCGGCGGGAGGCAGATATACAATGAGCAGTTCTTC
CASSFTIGGRQIYNEQFF
>TRBV19|.|TRBD1|TRBJ2-7
TGTGCCTCCGGACAGGACTACGAGCAGTACTTC
CASGQDYEQYF
>TRBV7-9|.|.|TRBJ2-1
TGTGCCAGCAGCTTAGTTCACCCTTCGGATGAGCAGTTCTTC
CASSLVHPSDEQFF
>TRBV5-1|.|TRBD2|TRBJ2-7
TGCGCCAGCAGCTTGGGGCCGGGACTAGCGGGAGGAACCTACGAGCAGTACTTC
CASSLGPGLAGGTYEQYF
>TRBV28|.|.|TRBJ2-7
TGTGCCAGCAGTTTTCTTCCGGACGAGCAGTACTTC
CASSFLPDEQYF
>TRBV5-5|.|TRBD2|TRBJ2-5
TGTGCCAGCAGCTCCTACGGGACTACCGAGACCCAGTACTTC
CASSSYGTTETQYF
>TRBV5-1|.|.|TRBJ2-5
TGCGCCAGCAGCCCCTCGACAGCGTCCGCCGAGACCCAGTACTTC
CASSPSTASAETQYF
>TRBV9|.|TRBD1|TRBJ1-3
TGTGCCAGCAGCGTCGACAGGGGCCCTGGAAACACCATATATTTT
CASSVDRGPGNTIYF
>TRBV4-1|few|.|TRBJ2-6
TGCGCCAGCAGCCAAGAGTTGAGGGGGATCTCTGGGGCCAACGTCCTGACTTTC
CASSQELRGISGANVLTF
>TRBV3-1/TRBV3-2|.|TRBD1|TRBJ1-2
TGTGCCAGCTTAGACAGGGGCCTTGGCTACACCTTC
CASLDRGLGYTF
>TRBV14|.|TRBD2|TRBJ2-1
TGTGCCAGCAGCCAAGATGGGCTAGCGGGTCCGGGTAGGAATGAGCAGTTCTTC
CASSQDGLAGPGRNEQFF
>TRBV7-3|.|.|TRBJ2-1
TGTGCCAGCAGCCCCCCGGGTTCGCTACCTTACAATGAGCAGTTCTTC
CASSPPGSLPYNEQFF
>TRBV4-2|once|.|TRBJ1-4
TGTGCCAGCAGCCAGGCATACGGGGATACTAATGAAAAACTGTTTTTT
CASSQAYGDTNEKLFF
>TRBV18|.|TRBD1|TRBJ1-5
TGTGCCAGCTCCCCGACAGGGGCAGTTCAGCCCCAGCATTTT
CASSPTGAVQPQHF
>TRBV5-6|.|.|TRBJ2-6
TGTGCCAGCAGCTTCGAACTCTCTGGGGCCAACGTCCTGACTTTC
CASSFELSGANVLTF
>TRBV5-1|.|TRBD1|TRBJ1-1
TGCGCCAGCAGCTCGAACCCGACAGGGTCAACCACTGAAGCTTTCTTT
CASSSNPTGSTTEAFF
>TRBV7-2|.|.|TRBJ2-2
TGTGCCAGCAGCTCTGTTCACACCGGGGAGCTGTTTTTT
CASSSVHTGELFF
>TRBV14|.|TRBD1|TRBJ1-1
TGTGCCAGCAGCCGATTTCAGGGGGCGGGTACTGAAGCTTTCTTT
CASSRFQGAGTEAFF
>TRBV9|.|.|TRBJ2-3
TGTGCCAGCAGCGCCCGCCGAGCAGGGGCAAGGGATACGCAGTATTTT
CASSARRAGARDTQYF
>TRBV4-3|.|TRBD1|TRBJ1-2
TGCGCCAGCAGCCTATGGACAGGGGGAGGCTACACCTTC
CASSLWTGGGYTF
>TRBV20-1|once|.|TRBJ2-1
TGCAGTGCTAGTTACGGGGGTACCTCCTACAATGAGCAGTTCTTC
CSASYGGTSYNEQFF
>TRBV6-2/TRBV6-3|.|.|TRBJ2-1
TGTGCCAGCAGCCGTATCCGCAGCAATGAGCAGTTCTTC
CASSRIRSNEQFF
>TRBV29-1|.|.|TRBJ1-3
TGCAGCGTCCGGGACACTCGAAACACCATATATTTT
CSVRDTRNTIYF
>TRBV4-2|.|TRBD2|TRBJ2-3
TGTGCCAGCAGTCGAATTAGCGGGTCAGTCACAGATACGCAGTATTTT
CASSRISGSVTDTQYF
>TRBV7-9|.|TRBD1|TRBJ2-3
TGTGCCAGCACCTTCCGGGACAGGCGGTTGGATACGCAGTATTTT
CASTFRDRRLDTQYF
>TRBV5-1|.|.|TRBJ2-2
TGCGCCAGCAGCTTGGACAGGGCGAACACCGGGGAGCTGTTTTTT
CASSLDRANTGELFF
>TRBV6-1|.|.|TRBJ1-5
TGTGCCAGCAGTGAATCGGGATCATATCAGCCCCAGCATTTT
CASSESGSYQPQHF
>TRBV27|few|.|TRBJ1-5
TGTGCCAGCAGTTTAACTCTGGGGGGGCCCCAGCATTTT
CASSLTLGGPQHF
>TRBV28|.|TRBD1|TRBJ2-1
TGTGCCAGCAGCCCACAGGGGGCCTACAATGAGCAGTTCTTC
CASSPQGAYNEQFF
>TRBV12-1|.|.|TRBJ2-7
TGTGCCAGTAACCGAGCGGGGCACGAGCAGTACTTC
CASNRAGHEQYF
>TRBV19|once|TRBD1|TRBJ1-1
TGTGCCAGTAGCAAACAGGGGGCCGGCACTGAAGCTTTCTTT
CASSKQGAGTEAFF
>TRBV28|.|TRBD1|TRBJ1-2
TGTGCCAGCAGCTGGGGGACAGGACCCTTCTATGGCTACACCTTC
CASSWGTGPFYGYTF